Each of the 10 T cell receptor beta chains below was sequenced from the same sample in a study of blood T cell repertoires in COVID-19. This table comes from immunoSEQ multiplex PCR, and its TCRdb copy is limited to in-frame clones, with some not included. The sample shows roughly 520,000 clones, 70% to 90% of them seen only once. The source material was PBMCs or T cells enriched from blood (not recorded which). The receptor source for this set is a middle-aged woman who had recovered from COVID-19.

The V call is TRBV20-1, the J call TRBJ1-5; no reliable D call. V dropped 3 bases and J dropped 0 bases, with 15 bases sitting between them. Looked up from germline, CDR1 is DFQATT and CDR2 is SNEGSKA (reference sequence). The CDR3 extends over 16 amino acids. CDR3 DNA: TGCAGTGCTAGTGACCCACAGAGAAATAGCAATCAGCCCCAGCATTTT. It codes for CSASDPQRNSNQPQHF.

This chain uses TRBV19 with TRBJ2-2; D gene unclear. Trimming removed 3 bases at V and 6 bases at J, with 5 bases between. Germline assignment: CDR1 LNHDA and CDR2 SQIVND (reference sequence). The CDR3 has 12 amino acids. The CDR3: CASSMGAGELFF. The CDR3 coding sequence is TGTGCCAGTAGTATGGGCGCCGGGGAGCTGTTTTTT.

This clone has more than one count but fewer than ten. This chain uses TRBV4-3 with TRBJ2-3; 8 bases match TRBD2. The junction had 11 bases not matched to a gene; V was cut back by 5 bases and J by 4 bases. The germline gives CDR1 LGHNA, CDR2 YSLEER. The length of the CDR3 is 16 residues. The DNA for the CDR3 is TGCGCCAGCAGCGAAAGGCGGGGGGCTTTGGCAGATACGCAGTATTTT. Protein sequence: CASSERRGALADTQYF.

The chain combines TRBV29-1 with TRBJ1-5; 10 bases align to TRBD1. The J segment lost 7 bases and the V segment lost 6 bases, leaving 9 bases of the junction unmatched. The germline V gene encodes CDR1 SQVTM and CDR2 ANQGSEA. The CDR3 consists of 14 residues. As DNA, the CDR3 is TGCAGCGTCGCCGGGACAGGGGCTAACCAGCCCCAGCATTTT. Translated, it gives CSVAGTGANQPQHF.

The V and J genes are TRBV5-1 and TRBJ2-3; TRBD1 agrees at 10 bases. This CDR3 region has 15 residues. Germline assignment: CDR1 SGHRS and CDR2 YFSETQ. J was trimmed by 6 bases and V by 3 bases; bases with no gene match: 7. The CDR3 reads CASSSGQGHTDTQYF. CDR3 nucleotide sequence: TGCGCCAGCAGCTCGGGACAGGGGCACACGGATACGCAGTATTTT.

The chain joins TRBV10-1 to TRBJ2-5; D may be TRBD1 (5 bases). Germline assignment: CDR1 WNHNN and CDR2 SYGVQD (reference sequence). The CDR3 totals 13 residues. The ends were cut back, 2 bases at V and 1 base at J, with 5 bases in the middle. The DNA of the CDR3 is TGCGCCAGCAGTGAGGACAGCCAAGAGACCCAGTACTTC. This codes for CASSEDSQETQYF.

The rearrangement links TRBV29-1 to TRBJ1-2; 10 nucleotides agree with TRBD1. The V gene's germline CDR1 is SQVTM and CDR2 ANQGSEA. The CDR3 loop spans 13 amino acids. The V gene end was trimmed by 6 bases and the J gene end by 5 bases; junction bases not matched to a gene: 6. CDR3 loop: CSVMGQGLYGYTF. CDR3 sequence (DNA): TGCAGCGTGATGGGACAGGGGCTGTATGGCTACACCTTC. The full variable domain, with the rest looked up from reference TRBV29-1 and TRBJ1-2, is SAVISQKPSRDICQRGTSLTIQCQVDSQVTMMFWYRQQPGQSLTLIATANQGSEATYESGFVIDKFPISRPNLTFSTLTVSNMSPEDSSIYLCSVMGQGLYGYTFGSGTRLTVV.

The chain couples TRBV19 to TRBJ1-5; D may be TRBD1 (5 bases). From germline, CDR1 is LNHDA and CDR2 SQIVND (reference sequence). The CDR3 has 14 residues. V was clipped by 3 bases and J by 4 bases, with 10 bases between them. DNA of the CDR3: TGTGCCAGTAGTATGATGGGGGGTAATCAGCCCCAGCATTTT. Its protein product is CASSMMGGNQPQHF.

In the case of this clone: The same CDR3 arises from other DNA sequences in this sample as well. The rearrangement uses TRBV12-3 or TRBV12-4 and TRBJ1-1; D remains unclear. CDR3 length: 12 residues. V was shortened by 2 bases and J by 4 bases, with 5 bases between the two germline ends. The CDR3 sequence: CASSLSGTEAFF. The CDR3 DNA reads as TGTGCCAGCAGTTTATCGGGCACTGAAGCTTTCTTT.

In its sample, this clone was seen once. The rearrangement joins TRBV7-2 to TRBJ1-1; D possibly corresponds to TRBD1 (6 bases). Between the trimmed V and J ends, which lost 6 bases and 11 bases, there was a span of 19 bases. This CDR3 is built from 13 residues. Germline V gene data show CDR1 as SGHTA and CDR2 as FQGNSA. DNA for the CDR3: TGTGCCAGCAGTACTTCTCAGGGGTTAGAGGCTTTCTTT. Its translation: CASSTSQGLEAFF.